This TCR beta chain appears in the sequencing data of a study of blood T cell repertoires in COVID-19. As for the study in general: Whether acute or convalescent, the COVID-19 samples came from the United States, Italy and Spain. T cells, B-cell-depleted T cells, or PBMCs supplied cDNA or gDNA.

Sequencing used immunoSEQ multiplex PCR; TCRdb keeps in-frame clones, though not all of them. Among approximately 140,000 clones listed, 87% were seen once. V dropped 11 bases and J dropped 5 bases, with 15 bases sitting between them. CDR3 length: 13 amino acids. Source material: peripheral blood. The clonotype comes from a woman in her sixties with active or convalescent COVID-19. The chain couples TRBV12-3 or TRBV12-4 to TRBJ2-2; D possibly corresponds to TRBD1 (6 bases). CDR3 coding DNA: TGTGCCGGATCCAGGACAGATACCGGGGAGCTGTTTTTT. Encoded protein: CAGSRTDTGELFF.